Below are 11 T cell receptor beta chains sequenced from a single sample in a study of T cell repertoires in cytomegalovirus infection. TCRdb used MiXCR to reprocess the reads, holding one entry per CDR3 protein. The sample lists about 300,000 distinct CDR3 sequences, around 10% occurring once. The sample was PBMCs. All receptors come from a human donor in good health (CMV status not recorded). Some clones in this sample may be carry-over from other donors' samples.

This clonotype was detected many times. This chain joins TRBV27 and TRBJ2-1, with 10 positions matching TRBD2. Per germline, CDR1 MNHEY and CDR2 SMNVEV (reference sequence). This CDR3 region has 18 residues. V lost 1 base to trimming and J lost 7 bases; unmatched junction nucleotides: 13. The CDR3 sequence: CASSLYPAGGPNQNEQFF. The CDR3 region has the DNA TGTGCCAGCAGTTTATACCCAGCGGGGGGGCCTAATCAAAATGAGCAGTTCTTC.

This clonotype has at least ten counts. The V gene is TRBV24-1, the J gene TRBJ2-3, with TRBD1 identical over 12 bases. Germline CDR1 is KGHDR and CDR2 is SFDVKD. The CDR3 spans 17 residues. The ends lost 3 bases at V and 5 bases at J; junction bases unmatched: 8. CDR3 amino acids: CATSDPGTGGLKDTQYF. DNA of the CDR3: TGTGCCACCAGTGATCCCGGGACAGGGGGCCTAAAAGATACGCAGTATTTT.

This clonotype showed up many times. This chain joins TRBV6-2 or TRBV6-3 and TRBJ2-1, with 9 bases matching TRBD1. CDR1 is MNHEY, CDR2 SVGEGT, per germline. The ends lost 2 bases at V and 3 bases at J; junction bases unmatched: 14. The CDR3 length is 19 residues. CDR3 loop: CASSYPTAGQGSNYNEQFF. CDR3 coding DNA: TGTGCCAGCAGTTACCCGACCGCGGGACAGGGATCGAACTACAATGAGCAGTTCTTC.

This clonotype was detected ten times or more. The DNA of the CDR3 is TGCAGTGCTAGAGATCTAGGCGCAGGGGTTTCACCCCTCCACTTT. Its translation is CSARDLGAGVSPLHF. The chain links TRBV20-1 to TRBJ1-6; possibly TRBD1 for D (6 bases). Germline CDR1 DFQATT, CDR2 SNEGSKA (reference sequence). CDR3 size: 15 residues. The germline V and J ends were trimmed by 0 bases and 9 bases, with 15 bases remaining between them.

This clonotype came up many times. The chain joins TRBV20-1 to TRBJ1-2, with 9 positions matching TRBD1. The J segment lost 4 bases and the V segment lost 1 base, leaving 7 bases of the junction unmatched. Germline V gene sequence: CDR1 DFQATT, CDR2 SNEGSKA (reference sequence). This CDR3 is built from 15 residues. The CDR3, as DNA: TGCAGTGCTAGAGGACAGGGGGACCTCTCCTATGGCTACACCTTC. It codes for CSARGQGDLSYGYTF.

The J gene is TRBJ2-1, the V gene TRBV10-3; no clear D. Looked up from germline, CDR1 is ENHRY and CDR2 is SYGVKD. CDR3 size: 14 residues. The V end was cut by 4 bases, the J end by 0 bases, with 7 bases between. CDR3: CAISVASSYNEQFF. CDR3 in DNA: TGTGCCATCAGTGTGGCGAGCTCCTACAATGAGCAGTTCTTC.

This clonotype was seen repeatedly, ten times or more. The V and J genes are TRBV12-3 or TRBV12-4 and TRBJ1-6; D remains unclear. The CDR3 has 18 residues. Trimming took off 3 bases at V and 0 bases at J, with 15 bases between the two ends. The CDR3, as DNA: TGTGCCAGCAGTTTTGAAGTGTCAGGAAGCTCCTATAATTCACCCCTCCACTTT. Its protein product is CASSFEVSGSSYNSPLHF.

This clonotype was counted at least ten times. The chain couples TRBV10-3 to TRBJ1-2; the D gene is possibly TRBD1 (5 bases). Per the germline V gene, CDR1 is ENHRY and CDR2 is SYGVKD. Trimming took 3 bases from V and 8 from J, leaving 19 bases between them. The CDR3 runs to 15 residues. The chain's CDR3 is CAISELIGTLNGYTF. Here the CDR3 DNA reads TGTGCCATCAGTGAATTAATAGGGACGCTTAACGGCTACACCTTC.

This clonotype was found many times. The rearrangement uses TRBV7-9 and TRBJ1-1; possibly TRBD1 for D (5 bases). Germline-derived CDR1 and CDR2 are SEHNR and FQNEAQ (reference sequence). V shed 5 bases and J shed 1 base, with 11 bases lying between them. The CDR3 consists of 14 residues. The CDR3 region has the DNA TGTGCCAGCAGCCTAACTGACAGGAACACTGAAGCTTTCTTT. Encoded protein: CASSLTDRNTEAFF.

In this sample, this clonotype turned up a few times. The CDR3 protein is CASSLEAGAFF. In DNA form, the CDR3 reads TGTGCCAGCAGCTTGGAAGCGGGGGCTTTCTTT. The chain carries TRBV7-9 and TRBJ1-1; D not certain. The CDR3 covers 11 residues. Trimming left V 3 bases short and J 11 bases short, with 10 bases between. Looked up from germline, CDR1 is SEHNR and CDR2 is FQNEAQ (reference sequence).

This clonotype was observed many times. The chain is built from TRBV6-5 and TRBJ2-2, with D possibly matching TRBD1 (6 bases). CDR3 size: 14 residues. V was cut by 4 bases and J by 10 bases, with 16 bases left in between. Germline CDR1 reads MNHEY; CDR2 reads SVGAGI. The CDR3 DNA sequence: TGTGCCAGCAGTTTGGTCAGGGGACGGGAGGAGCTGTTTTTT. As protein: CASSLVRGREELFF.